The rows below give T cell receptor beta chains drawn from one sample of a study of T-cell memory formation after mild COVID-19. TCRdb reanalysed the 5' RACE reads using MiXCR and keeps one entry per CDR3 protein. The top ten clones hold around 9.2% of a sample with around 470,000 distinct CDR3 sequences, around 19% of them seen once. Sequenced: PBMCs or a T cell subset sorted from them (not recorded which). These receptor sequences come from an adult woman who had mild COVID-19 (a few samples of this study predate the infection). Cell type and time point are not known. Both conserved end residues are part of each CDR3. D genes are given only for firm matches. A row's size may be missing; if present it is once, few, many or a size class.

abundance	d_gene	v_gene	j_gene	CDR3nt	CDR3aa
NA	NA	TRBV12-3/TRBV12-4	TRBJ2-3	TGTGCCAGCAGTTTCCTTCAGGGGTGGGGGACTAGCACAGATACGCAGTATTTT	CASSFLQGWGTSTDTQYF
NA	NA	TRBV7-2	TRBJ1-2	TGTGCCAGCAAAGCCAACCGGGGCTACACCTTC	CASKANRGYTF
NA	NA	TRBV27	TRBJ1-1	TGTGCCAGCAGTTTAATTTTCGGGGGAGGGGCTGAAGCTTTCTTT	CASSLIFGGGAEAFF
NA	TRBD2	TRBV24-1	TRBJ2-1	TGTGCCACCAGTAGGGCGGGAGGAGGCAATGAGCAGTTCTTC	CATSRAGGGNEQFF
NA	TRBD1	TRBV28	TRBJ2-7	TGTGCCAGCAGTACCCCGACAGGGAGTGTATACGAGCAGTACTTC	CASSTPTGSVYEQYF
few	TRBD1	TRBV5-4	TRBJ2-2	TGTGCCAGCAGCAACAGACAGGGTCGTGGCGGGGAGCTGTTTTTT	CASSNRQGRGGELFF
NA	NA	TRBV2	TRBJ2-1	TGTGCCAGCAGTGACCCAGCGGGCGCCAACAACAATGAGCAGTTCTTC	CASSDPAGANNNEQFF
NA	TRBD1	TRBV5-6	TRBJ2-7	TGTGCCAGCAGCTTGGGGTCGACAGGGGTCGAGCAGTACTTC	CASSLGSTGVEQYF
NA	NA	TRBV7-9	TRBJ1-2	TGTGCCAGCAGCTTAGGGCAGGAGTTCTATGGCTACACCTTC	CASSLGQEFYGYTF
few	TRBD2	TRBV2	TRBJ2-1	TGTGCCAGCAGCGACTCTGGACTAGCGGATGAGCAGTTCTTC	CASSDSGLADEQFF
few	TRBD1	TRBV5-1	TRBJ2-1	TGCGCCAGCAGCTTCACAGGGGAGTCCTACAATGAGCAGTTCTTC	CASSFTGESYNEQFF
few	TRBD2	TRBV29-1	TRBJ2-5	TGCAGCGTTGAGTACCTAGCGGGAGTTTTGAACCAAGAGACCCAGTACTTC	CSVEYLAGVLNQETQYF
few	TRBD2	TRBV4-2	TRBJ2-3	TGTGCCAGCAGCCAAGATCAGGGCGGGAGGGCGAGCACAGATACGCAGTATTTT	CASSQDQGGRASTDTQYF
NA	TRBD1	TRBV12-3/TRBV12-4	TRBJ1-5	TGTGCCAGCAGGGACAGGGTAGACGGTCAGCCCCAGCATTTT	CASRDRVDGQPQHF
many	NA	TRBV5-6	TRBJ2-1	TGTGCCAGCAGCTTATCCGGTCCGGGTGAGCAGTTCTTC	CASSLSGPGEQFF
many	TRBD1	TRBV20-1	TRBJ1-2	TGCAGTGCTAGAGTTCGGGGACAGGGCGATGGCTACACCTTC	CSARVRGQGDGYTF
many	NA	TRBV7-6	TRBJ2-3	TGTGCCAGCAGCCCAGAGGACGGATTTATCACAGATACGCAGTATTTT	CASSPEDGFITDTQYF
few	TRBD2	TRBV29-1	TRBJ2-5	TGCAGCGTTTACTGGGCGGGGGGGCGAGAGACCCAGTACTTC	CSVYWAGGRETQYF
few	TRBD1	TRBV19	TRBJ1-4	TGTGCCAGTAATCAGAACCTCGGGACAGATGAAAAACTGTTTTTT	CASNQNLGTDEKLFF
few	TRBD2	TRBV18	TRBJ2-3	TGTGCCAGCTCACCACCCGGCCGGGGGGGTTCAGATACGCAGTATTTT	CASSPPGRGGSDTQYF
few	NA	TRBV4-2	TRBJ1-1	TGTGCCAGCAGCCAATCTACCCCAGTGAACACTGAAGCTTTCTTT	CASSQSTPVNTEAFF
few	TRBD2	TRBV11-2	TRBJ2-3	TGTGCCAGCAGCAGTAGCGGGAGGGACACAGATACGCAGTATTTT	CASSSSGRDTDTQYF
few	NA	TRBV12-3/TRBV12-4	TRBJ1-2	TGTGCCAGCAGCCCGAGACAGAACTATGGCTACACCTTC	CASSPRQNYGYTF
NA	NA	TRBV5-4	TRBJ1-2	TGTGCCAGCAGCCCCCCGTCGGGCAGGACCACTTATGGCTACACCTTC	CASSPPSGRTTYGYTF
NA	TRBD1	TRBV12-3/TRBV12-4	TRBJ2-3	TGTGCCAGCAGTCCGAGGGACAGGTCGTACACAGATACGCAGTATTTT	CASSPRDRSYTDTQYF
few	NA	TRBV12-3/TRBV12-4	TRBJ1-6	TGTGCCAGCACTATCAGGGTGAATTCACCCCTCCACTTT	CASTIRVNSPLHF
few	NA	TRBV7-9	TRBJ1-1	TGTGCCAGCAGCTCGGTACCCCGGGACAACACTGAAGCTTTCTTT	CASSSVPRDNTEAFF
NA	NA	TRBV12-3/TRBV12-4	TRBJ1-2	TGTGCCAGCACCCTAACAGGGATCGGCTACACCTTC	CASTLTGIGYTF
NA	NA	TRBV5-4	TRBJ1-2	TGTGCCAGCAGCTTGCGACAAGCAGGGGGCTACACCTTC	CASSLRQAGGYTF
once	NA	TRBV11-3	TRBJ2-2	TGTGCCAGCAGGCATCAGGGGCCGTACACCGGGGAGCTGTTTTTT	CASRHQGPYTGELFF
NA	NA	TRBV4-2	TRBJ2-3	TGTGCCAGCAGCCAAGGGGCAGGAACAAGCACAGATACGCAGTATTTT	CASSQGAGTSTDTQYF
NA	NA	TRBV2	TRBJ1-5	TGTGCCAGCAGTCTGGACACTAATCAGCCCCAGCATTTT	CASSLDTNQPQHF
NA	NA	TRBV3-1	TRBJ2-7	TGTGCCAGCAGCCAAGGGGGACCCTACGAGCAGTACTTC	CASSQGGPYEQYF
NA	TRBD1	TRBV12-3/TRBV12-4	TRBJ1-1	TGTGCCAGCAGCCGGGACAGGCGGGGGACTGAAGCTTTCTTT	CASSRDRRGTEAFF
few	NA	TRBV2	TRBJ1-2	TGTGCCAGCAGTGAAAGGGGAGCTGTCTATGGCTACACCTTC	CASSERGAVYGYTF
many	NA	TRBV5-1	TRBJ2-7	TGCGCCAGCAGCCCCTCCTTCGGCGAGCAGTACTTC	CASSPSFGEQYF
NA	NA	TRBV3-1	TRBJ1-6	TGTGCCAGCAGGGGAGGTGGTAATTCACCCCTCCACTTT	CASRGGGNSPLHF
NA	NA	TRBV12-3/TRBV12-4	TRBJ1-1	TGTGCCAGCAGTTTGGGGCTAAGGAACACTGAAGCTTTCTTT	CASSLGLRNTEAFF
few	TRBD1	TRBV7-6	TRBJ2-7	TGTGCCAGCAGTCACAGGGGGGCCTACGAGCAGTACTTC	CASSHRGAYEQYF
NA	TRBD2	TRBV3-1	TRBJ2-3	TGTGCCAGCAGCATGAATAGCGGGAGCACAGATACGCAGTATTTT	CASSMNSGSTDTQYF
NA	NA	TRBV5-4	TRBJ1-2	TGTGCCAGCAGCTTGAGGTCACCTTTAGGCTACACCTTC	CASSLRSPLGYTF
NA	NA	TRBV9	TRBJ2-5	TGTGCCAGCAGCGCACAGGACTGGGAAGAGACCCAGTACTTC	CASSAQDWEETQYF
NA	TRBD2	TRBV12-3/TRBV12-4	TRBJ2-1	TGTGCCAGCAGCATTACACCTAGCGGGGCCCAAAATGAGCAGTTCTTC	CASSITPSGAQNEQFF
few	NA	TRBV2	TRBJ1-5	TGTGCCAGCGGCGACAATAGCAATCAGCCCCAGCATTTT	CASGDNSNQPQHF
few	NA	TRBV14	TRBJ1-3	TGTGCCAGCAGCCAAGAGTTCCCTCCCAGCGGAGGGGCGGACACCATATATTTT	CASSQEFPPSGGADTIYF
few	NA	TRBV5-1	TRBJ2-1	TGCGCCAGCAGCTGGATTTCTGGGTACAATGAGCAGTTCTTC	CASSWISGYNEQFF
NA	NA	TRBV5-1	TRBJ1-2	TGCGCCAGCAGCTGGCAACAGAGTAACTATGGCTACACCTTC	CASSWQQSNYGYTF
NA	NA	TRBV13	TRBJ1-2	TGTGCCAGCAGCTTAGGCGGGGAGGGGAGCGGCTATGGCTACACCTTC	CASSLGGEGSGYGYTF
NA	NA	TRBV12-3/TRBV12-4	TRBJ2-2	TGTGCCAGCAGTTTAGACGGGGCCAACACCGGGGAGCTGTTTTTT	CASSLDGANTGELFF
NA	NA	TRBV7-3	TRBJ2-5	TGTGCCAGCAGCGTCGGGGGGCTGGAGACCCAGTACTTC	CASSVGGLETQYF
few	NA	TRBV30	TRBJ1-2	TGTGCCTGGAGTCCGTTAGGGGGGACAAATTCTGGCTACACCTTC	CAWSPLGGTNSGYTF
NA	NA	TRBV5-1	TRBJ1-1	TGCGCCAGCAGCTTGGTAATGGGGAACACTGAAGCTTTCTTT	CASSLVMGNTEAFF
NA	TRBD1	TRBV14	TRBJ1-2	TGTGCCAGCAGCCAACAGGGGGCAGTTGGCTATGGCTACACCTTC	CASSQQGAVGYGYTF
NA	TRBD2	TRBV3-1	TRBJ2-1	TGTGCCAGCAGCCACCTAGAGGGACTAGCGGGGGCGGGTGAGCAGTTCTTC	CASSHLEGLAGAGEQFF